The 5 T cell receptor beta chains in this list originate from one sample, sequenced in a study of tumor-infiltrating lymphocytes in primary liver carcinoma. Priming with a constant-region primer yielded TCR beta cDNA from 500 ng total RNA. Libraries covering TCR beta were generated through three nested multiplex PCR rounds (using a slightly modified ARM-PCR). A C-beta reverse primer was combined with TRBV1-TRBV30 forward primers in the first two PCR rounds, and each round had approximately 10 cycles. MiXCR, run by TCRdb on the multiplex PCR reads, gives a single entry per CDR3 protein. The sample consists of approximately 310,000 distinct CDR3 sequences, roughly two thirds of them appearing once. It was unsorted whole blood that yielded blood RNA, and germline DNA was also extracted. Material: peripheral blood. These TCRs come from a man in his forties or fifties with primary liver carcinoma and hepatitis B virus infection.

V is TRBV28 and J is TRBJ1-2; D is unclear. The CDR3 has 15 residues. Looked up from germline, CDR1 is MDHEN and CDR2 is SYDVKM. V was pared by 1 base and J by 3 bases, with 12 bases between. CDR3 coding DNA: TGTGCCAGCAGTTTATTCGAAACAGTCCACTATGGCTACACCTTC. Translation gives CASSLFETVHYGYTF.

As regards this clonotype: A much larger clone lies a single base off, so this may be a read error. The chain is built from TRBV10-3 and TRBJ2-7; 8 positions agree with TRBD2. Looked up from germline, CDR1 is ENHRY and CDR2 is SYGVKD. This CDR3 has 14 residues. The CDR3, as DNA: TGTGCCATCAGTCCACTAGCGGAGATGGGCGAGCACTACTTC. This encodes CAISPLAEMGEHYF.

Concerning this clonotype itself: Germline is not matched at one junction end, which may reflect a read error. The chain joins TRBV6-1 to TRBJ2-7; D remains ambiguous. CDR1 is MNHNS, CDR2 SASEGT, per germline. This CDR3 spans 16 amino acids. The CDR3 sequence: CANSELWQSLIYKQYF. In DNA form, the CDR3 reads TGTGCCAACAGTGAACTTTGGCAGAGCTTGATATACAAGCAGTACTTC.

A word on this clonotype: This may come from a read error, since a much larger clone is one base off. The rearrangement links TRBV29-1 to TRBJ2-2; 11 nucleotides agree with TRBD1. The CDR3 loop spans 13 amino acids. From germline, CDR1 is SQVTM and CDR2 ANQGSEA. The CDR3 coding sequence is TGCAGCGGGGGGACAGGGGGAGTCGGGGAGCCGTTTTTT. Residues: CSGGTGGVGEPFF.

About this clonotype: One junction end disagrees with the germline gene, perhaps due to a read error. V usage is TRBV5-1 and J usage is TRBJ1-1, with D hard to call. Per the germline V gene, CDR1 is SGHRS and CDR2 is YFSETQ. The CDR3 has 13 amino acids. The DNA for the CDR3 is TGCGCCAGCAGGGAGGCAGTAAACATTGAAGCTTTCTTT. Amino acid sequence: CASREAVNIEAFF.